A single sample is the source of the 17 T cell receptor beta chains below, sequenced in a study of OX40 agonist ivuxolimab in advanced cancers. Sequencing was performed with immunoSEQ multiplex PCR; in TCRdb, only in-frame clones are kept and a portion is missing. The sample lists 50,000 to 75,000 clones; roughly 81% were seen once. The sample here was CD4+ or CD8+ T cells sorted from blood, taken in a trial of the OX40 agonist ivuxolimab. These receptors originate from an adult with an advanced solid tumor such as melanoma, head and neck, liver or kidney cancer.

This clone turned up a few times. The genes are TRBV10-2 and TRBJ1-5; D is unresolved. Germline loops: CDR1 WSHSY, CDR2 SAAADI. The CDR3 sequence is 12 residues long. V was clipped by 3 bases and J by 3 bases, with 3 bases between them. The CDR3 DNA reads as TGCGCCAGCAGTGACCTCAATCAGCCCCAGCATTTT. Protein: CASSDLNQPQHF.

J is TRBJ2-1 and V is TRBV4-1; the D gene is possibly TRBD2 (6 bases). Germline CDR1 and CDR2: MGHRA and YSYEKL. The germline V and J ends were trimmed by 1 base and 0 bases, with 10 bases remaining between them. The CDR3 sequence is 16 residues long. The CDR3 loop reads CASSQVGGNSYNEQFF. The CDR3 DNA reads TGCGCCAGCAGCCAAGTCGGCGGGAACTCCTACAATGAGCAGTTCTTC.

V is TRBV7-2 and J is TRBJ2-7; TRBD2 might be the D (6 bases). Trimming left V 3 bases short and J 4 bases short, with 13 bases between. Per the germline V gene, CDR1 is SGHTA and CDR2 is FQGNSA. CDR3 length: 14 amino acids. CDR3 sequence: CASSLALGGYEQYF. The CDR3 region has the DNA TGTGCCAGCAGCTTGGCGCTCGGGGGTTACGAGCAGTACTTC.

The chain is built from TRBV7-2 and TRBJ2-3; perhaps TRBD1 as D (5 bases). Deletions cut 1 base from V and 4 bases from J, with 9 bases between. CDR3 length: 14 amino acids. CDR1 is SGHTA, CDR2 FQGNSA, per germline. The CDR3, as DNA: TGTGCCAGCAGCTTAGGAATAGGGGCAGATACGCAGTATTTT. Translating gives CASSLGIGADTQYF.

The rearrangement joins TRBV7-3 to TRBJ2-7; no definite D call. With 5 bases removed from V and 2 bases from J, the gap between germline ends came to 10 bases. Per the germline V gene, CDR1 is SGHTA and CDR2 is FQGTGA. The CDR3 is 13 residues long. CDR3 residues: CASSKGPTYEQYF. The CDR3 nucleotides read TGTGCCAGCAGCAAGGGCCCTACCTACGAGCAGTACTTC.

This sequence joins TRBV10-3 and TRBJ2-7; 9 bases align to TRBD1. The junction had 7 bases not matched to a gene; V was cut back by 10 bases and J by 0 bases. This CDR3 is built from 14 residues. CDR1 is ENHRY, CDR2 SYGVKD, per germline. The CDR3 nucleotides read TGTGCCACCACGTCGGGACAGGGCTCCTACGAGCAGTACTTC. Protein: CATTSGQGSYEQYF.

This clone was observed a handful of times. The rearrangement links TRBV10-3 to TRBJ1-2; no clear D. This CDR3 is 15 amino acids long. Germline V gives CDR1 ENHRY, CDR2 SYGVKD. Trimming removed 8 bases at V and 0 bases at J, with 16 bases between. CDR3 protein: CAIHAAPDANYGYTF. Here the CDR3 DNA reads TGTGCCATCCATGCGGCACCCGATGCTAACTATGGCTACACCTTC.

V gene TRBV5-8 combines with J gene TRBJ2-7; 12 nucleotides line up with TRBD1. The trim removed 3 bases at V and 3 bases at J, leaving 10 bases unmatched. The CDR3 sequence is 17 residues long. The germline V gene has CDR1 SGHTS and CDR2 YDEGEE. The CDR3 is CASSSGQGALDFYEQYF. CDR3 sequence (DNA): TGTGCCAGCAGCTCGGGACAGGGGGCCTTAGACTTCTACGAGCAGTACTTC.

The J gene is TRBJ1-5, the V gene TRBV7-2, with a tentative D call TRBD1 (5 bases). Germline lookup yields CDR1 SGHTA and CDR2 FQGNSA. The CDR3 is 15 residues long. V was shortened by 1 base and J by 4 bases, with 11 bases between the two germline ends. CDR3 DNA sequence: TGTGCCAGCAGCTTAGGGGTCAGGGAGAATCAGCCCCAGCATTTT. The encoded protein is CASSLGVRENQPQHF.

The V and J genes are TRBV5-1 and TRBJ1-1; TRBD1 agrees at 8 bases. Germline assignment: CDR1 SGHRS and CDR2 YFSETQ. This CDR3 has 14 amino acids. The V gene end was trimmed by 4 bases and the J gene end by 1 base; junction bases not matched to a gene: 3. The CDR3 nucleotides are TGCGCCAGCAGCCGGGACAGGTCGAACACTGAAGCTTTCTTT. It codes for CASSRDRSNTEAFF.

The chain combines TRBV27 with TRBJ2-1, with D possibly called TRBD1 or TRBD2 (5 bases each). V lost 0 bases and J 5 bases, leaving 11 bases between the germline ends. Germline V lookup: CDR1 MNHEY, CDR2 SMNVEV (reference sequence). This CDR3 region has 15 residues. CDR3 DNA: TGTGCCAGCAGTTTATCTGCAGGGAGTCACAATGAGCAGTTCTTC. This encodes CASSLSAGSHNEQFF.

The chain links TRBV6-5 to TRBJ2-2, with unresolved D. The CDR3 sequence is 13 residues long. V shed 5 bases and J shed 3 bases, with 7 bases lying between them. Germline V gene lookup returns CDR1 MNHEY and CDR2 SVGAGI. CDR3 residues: CASSEADTGELFF. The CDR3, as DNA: TGTGCCAGCAGTGAAGCTGACACCGGGGAGCTGTTTTTT.

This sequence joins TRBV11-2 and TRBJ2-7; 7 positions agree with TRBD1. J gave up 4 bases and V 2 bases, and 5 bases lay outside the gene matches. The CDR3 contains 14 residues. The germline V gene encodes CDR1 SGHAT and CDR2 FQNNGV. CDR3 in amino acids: CASSLRTGLYEQYF. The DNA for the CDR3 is TGTGCCAGCAGCTTAAGGACAGGATTGTACGAGCAGTACTTC.

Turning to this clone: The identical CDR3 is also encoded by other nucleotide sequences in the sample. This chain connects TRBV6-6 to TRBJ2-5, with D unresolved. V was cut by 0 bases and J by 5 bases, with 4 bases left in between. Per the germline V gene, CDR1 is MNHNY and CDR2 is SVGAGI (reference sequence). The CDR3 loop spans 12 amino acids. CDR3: CASSYSGETQYF. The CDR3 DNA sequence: TGTGCCAGCAGTTACTCGGGGGAGACCCAGTACTTC.

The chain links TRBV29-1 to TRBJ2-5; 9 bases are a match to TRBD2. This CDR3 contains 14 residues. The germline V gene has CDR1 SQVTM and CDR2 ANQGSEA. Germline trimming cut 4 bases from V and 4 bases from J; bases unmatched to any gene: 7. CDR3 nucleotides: TGCAGCGTTGGCCGCGGGGGGGCCGGAGAGACCCAGTACTTC. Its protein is CSVGRGGAGETQYF.

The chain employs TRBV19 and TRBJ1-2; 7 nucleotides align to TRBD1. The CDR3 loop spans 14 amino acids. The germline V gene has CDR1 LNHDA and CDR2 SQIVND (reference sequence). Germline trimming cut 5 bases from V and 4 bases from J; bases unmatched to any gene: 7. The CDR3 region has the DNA TGTGCCAGTAGTCCCAGGACAGGCACCTATGGCTACACCTTC. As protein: CASSPRTGTYGYTF.

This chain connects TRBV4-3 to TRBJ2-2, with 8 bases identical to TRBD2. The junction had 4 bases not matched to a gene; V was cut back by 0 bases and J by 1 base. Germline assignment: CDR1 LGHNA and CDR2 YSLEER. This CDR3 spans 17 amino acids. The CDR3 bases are TGCGCCAGCAGCCAAGATGAACTAGCGGAGAACACCGGGGAGCTGTTTTTT. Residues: CASSQDELAENTGELFF.